This T cell receptor beta chain was sequenced in a study of blood T cell repertoires in COVID-19. TCRdb keeps only in-frame clones here, not all; method: immunoSEQ multiplex PCR. Here the sample spans about 100,000 clones, approximately 80% being singletons. The CDR3 has 16 residues. Germline CDR1 reads SGHTA; CDR2 reads FQGNSA. V was cut by 1 base and J by 0 bases, with 10 bases left in between. This chain joins TRBV7-2 and TRBJ1-5, with D perhaps TRBD1 (5 bases). The origin of this receptor is a man aged 45 to 65 with active or convalescent COVID-19. Material for sequencing was peripheral blood. CDR3 sequence: CASSLVGGDSNQPQHF. The CDR3 region has the DNA TGTGCCAGCAGCTTAGTGGGGGGAGATAGCAATCAGCCCCAGCATTTT.